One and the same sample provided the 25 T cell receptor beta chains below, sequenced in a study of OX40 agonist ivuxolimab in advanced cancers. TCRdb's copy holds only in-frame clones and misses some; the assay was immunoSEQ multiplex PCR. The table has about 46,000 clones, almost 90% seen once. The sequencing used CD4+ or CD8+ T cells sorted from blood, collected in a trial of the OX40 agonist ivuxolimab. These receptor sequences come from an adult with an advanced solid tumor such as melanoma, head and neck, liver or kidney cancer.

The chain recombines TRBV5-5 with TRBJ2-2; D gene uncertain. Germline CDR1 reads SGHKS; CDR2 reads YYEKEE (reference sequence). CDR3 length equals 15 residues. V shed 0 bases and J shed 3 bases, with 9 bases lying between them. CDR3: CASSLEDRYTGELFF. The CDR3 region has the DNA TGTGCCAGCAGCTTGGAGGATAGGTACACCGGGGAGCTGTTTTTT. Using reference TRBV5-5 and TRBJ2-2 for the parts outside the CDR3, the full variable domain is DAGVTQSPTHLIKTRGQQVTLRCSPISGHKSVSWYQQVLGQGPQFIFQYYEKEERGRGNFPDRFSARQFPNYSSELNVNALLLGDSALYLCASSLEDRYTGELFFGEGSRLTVL.

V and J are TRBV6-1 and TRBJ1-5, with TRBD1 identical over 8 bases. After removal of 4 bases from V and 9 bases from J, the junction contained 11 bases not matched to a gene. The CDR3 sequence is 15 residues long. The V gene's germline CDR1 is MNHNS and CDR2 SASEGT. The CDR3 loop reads CASSGQGMGPSPQHF. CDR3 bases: TGTGCCAGCAGTGGACAGGGGATGGGCCCCTCGCCCCAGCATTTT.

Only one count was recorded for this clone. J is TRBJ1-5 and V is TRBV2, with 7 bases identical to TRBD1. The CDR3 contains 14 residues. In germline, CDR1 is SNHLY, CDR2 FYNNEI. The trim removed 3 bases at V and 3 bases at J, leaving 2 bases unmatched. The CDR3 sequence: CASSDDRVNQPQHF. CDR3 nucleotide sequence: TGTGCCAGCAGTGATGACAGGGTCAATCAGCCCCAGCATTTT.

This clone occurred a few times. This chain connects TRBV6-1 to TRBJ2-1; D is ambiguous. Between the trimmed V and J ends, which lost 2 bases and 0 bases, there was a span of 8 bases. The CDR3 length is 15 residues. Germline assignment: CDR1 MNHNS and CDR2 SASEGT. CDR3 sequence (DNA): TGTGCCAGCAGTGAAAACGCCCTCTCCTACAATGAGCAGTTCTTC. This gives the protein CASSENALSYNEQFF.

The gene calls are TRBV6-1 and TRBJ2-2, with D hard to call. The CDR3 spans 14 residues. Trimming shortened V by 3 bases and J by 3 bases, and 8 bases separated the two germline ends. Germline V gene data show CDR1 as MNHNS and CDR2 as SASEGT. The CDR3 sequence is CASSESLYTGELFF. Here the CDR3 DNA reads TGTGCCAGCAGTGAGAGCCTTTACACCGGGGAGCTGTTTTTT.

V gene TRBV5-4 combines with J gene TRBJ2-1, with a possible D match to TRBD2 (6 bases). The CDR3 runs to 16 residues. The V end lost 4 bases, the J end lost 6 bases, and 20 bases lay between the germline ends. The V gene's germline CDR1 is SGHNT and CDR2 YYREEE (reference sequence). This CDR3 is CASSPSGGLGGNEQFF. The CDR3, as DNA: TGTGCCAGCAGCCCATCGGGTGGGCTGGGGGGCAATGAGCAGTTCTTC.

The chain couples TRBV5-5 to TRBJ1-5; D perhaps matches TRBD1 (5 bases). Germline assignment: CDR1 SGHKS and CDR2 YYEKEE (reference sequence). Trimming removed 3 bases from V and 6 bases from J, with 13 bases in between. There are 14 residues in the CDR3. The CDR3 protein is CASSSTQGVQPQHF. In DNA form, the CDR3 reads TGTGCCAGCAGCTCCACCCAGGGTGTTCAGCCCCAGCATTTT.

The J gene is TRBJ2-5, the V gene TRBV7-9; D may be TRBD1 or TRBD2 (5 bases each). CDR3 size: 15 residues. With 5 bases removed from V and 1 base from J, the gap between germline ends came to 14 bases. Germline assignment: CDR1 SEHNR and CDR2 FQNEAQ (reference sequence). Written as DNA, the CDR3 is TGTGCCAGCAGCCCCCGAGGGGATTTCCAAGAGACCCAGTACTTC. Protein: CASSPRGDFQETQYF.

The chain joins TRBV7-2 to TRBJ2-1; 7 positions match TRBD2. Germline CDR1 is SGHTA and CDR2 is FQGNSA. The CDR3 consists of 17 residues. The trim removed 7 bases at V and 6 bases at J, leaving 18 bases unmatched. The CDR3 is CASNDRRRGSSLNEQFF. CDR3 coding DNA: TGTGCCAGCAACGACCGCCGGCGCGGGAGCTCTCTCAATGAGCAGTTCTTC.

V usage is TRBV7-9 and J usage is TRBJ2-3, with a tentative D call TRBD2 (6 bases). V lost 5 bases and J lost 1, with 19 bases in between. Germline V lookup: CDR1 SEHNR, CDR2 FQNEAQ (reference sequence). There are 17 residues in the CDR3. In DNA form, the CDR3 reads TGTGCCAGCAGCCCCGCCAGGAGGGACTTCGGCACAGATACGCAGTATTTT. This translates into CASSPARRDFGTDTQYF.

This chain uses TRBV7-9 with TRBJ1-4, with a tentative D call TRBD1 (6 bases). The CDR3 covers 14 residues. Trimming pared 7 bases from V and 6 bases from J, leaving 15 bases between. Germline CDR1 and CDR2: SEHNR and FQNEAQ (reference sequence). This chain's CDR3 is CASTPGVNYEKLFF. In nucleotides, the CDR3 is TGTGCCAGCACCCCAGGGGTAAACTATGAAAAACTGTTTTTT.

CDR3 sequence (DNA): TGTGCCTGGAGTGGGGTAAGGACGCACACCTTC. Translation gives CAWSGVRTHTF. The rearrangement links TRBV30 to TRBJ1-2; no reliable D call. The V and J ends lost 1 base and 12 bases respectively, with 12 bases between them. The germline V gene encodes CDR1 GTSNPN and CDR2 SVGIG (reference sequence). The CDR3 spans 11 residues.

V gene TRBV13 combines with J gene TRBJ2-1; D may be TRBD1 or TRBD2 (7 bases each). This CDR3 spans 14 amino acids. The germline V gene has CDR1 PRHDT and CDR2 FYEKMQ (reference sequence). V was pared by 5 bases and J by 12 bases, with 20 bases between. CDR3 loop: CASSGQQGRDWQFF. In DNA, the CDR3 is TGTGCCAGCAGCGGCCAACAGGGGAGGGACTGGCAGTTCTTC.

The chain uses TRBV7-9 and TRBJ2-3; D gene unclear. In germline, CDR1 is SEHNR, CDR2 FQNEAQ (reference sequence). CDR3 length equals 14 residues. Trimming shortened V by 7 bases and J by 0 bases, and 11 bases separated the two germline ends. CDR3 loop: CASILGGSTDTQYF. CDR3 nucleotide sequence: TGTGCCAGCATTCTAGGTGGGAGCACAGATACGCAGTATTTT. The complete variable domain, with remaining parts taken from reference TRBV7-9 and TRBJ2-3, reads DTGVSQNPRHKITKRGQNVTFRCDPISEHNRLYWYRQTLGQGPEFLTYFQNEAQLEKSRLLSDRFSAERPKGSFSTLEIQRTEQGDSAMYLCASILGGSTDTQYFGPGTRLTVL.

CDR3 region: CASSGQGGRAEAFF. The CDR3 DNA follows: TGTGCCAGCAGCGGACAGGGTGGGAGAGCTGAAGCTTTCTTT. The V and J genes are TRBV9 and TRBJ1-1; 7 nucleotides agree with TRBD1. Germline V lookup: CDR1 SGDLS, CDR2 YYNGEE. CDR3 size: 14 residues. Trimming cost V 3 bases and J 6 bases; bases outside gene matches: 8.

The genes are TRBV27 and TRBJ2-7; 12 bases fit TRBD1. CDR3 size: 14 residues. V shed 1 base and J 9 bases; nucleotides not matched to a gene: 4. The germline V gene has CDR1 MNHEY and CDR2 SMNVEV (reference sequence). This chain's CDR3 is CASSLFRDRGRQYF. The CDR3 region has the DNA TGTGCCAGCAGTTTATTTAGGGACAGGGGGCGGCAGTACTTC.

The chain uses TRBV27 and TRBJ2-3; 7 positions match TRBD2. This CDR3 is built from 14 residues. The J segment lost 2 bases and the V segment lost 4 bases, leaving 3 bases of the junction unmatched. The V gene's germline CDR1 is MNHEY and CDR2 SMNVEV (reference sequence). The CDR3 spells CASSYLADTDTQYF. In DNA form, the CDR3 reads TGTGCCAGCAGTTATCTAGCGGACACAGATACGCAGTATTTT.

The CDR3 DNA sequence: TGTGCCAGCAAACCAGGACAACTCTACGAGCAGTACTTC. The encoded protein is CASKPGQLYEQYF. The V call is TRBV6-5, the J call TRBJ2-7, with D tentatively TRBD1 (5 bases). V dropped 7 bases and J dropped 3 bases, with 13 bases sitting between them. This CDR3 contains 13 residues. Per germline, CDR1 MNHEY and CDR2 SVGAGI.

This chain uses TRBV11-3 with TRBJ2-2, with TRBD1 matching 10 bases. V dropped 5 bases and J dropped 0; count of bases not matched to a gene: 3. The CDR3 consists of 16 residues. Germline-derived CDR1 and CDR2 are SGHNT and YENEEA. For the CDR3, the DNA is TGTGCCAGCAGCCGACAGGGGGCTTCGAACACCGGGGAGCTGTTTTTT. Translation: CASSRQGASNTGELFF.

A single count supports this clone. CDR3: CASSLGQLSSYNEQFF. CDR3 nucleotide sequence: TGTGCCAGCAGTTTAGGGCAGCTGAGCTCCTACAATGAGCAGTTCTTC. The chain links TRBV27 to TRBJ2-1, with D unclear. The V end lost 2 bases, the J end lost 0 bases, and 11 bases lay between the germline ends. The germline gives CDR1 MNHEY, CDR2 SMNVEV (reference sequence). The CDR3 runs to 16 residues.

CDR3 DNA: TGTGCCAGCAGCGTAGCAGGGTCCGATGGAAACACCATATATTTT. Translated: CASSVAGSDGNTIYF. The gene calls are TRBV9 and TRBJ1-3; D is possibly TRBD1 (5 bases). Per germline, CDR1 SGDLS and CDR2 YYNGEE. Trimming shortened V by 0 bases and J by 3 bases, and 10 bases separated the two germline ends. This CDR3 spans 15 amino acids.

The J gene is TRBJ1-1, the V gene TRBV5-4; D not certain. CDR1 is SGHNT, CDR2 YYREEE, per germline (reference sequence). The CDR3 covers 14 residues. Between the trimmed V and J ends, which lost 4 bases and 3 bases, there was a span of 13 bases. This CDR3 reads CASSPTSTDTEAFF. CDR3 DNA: TGTGCCAGCAGCCCTACTTCAACCGACACTGAAGCTTTCTTT.

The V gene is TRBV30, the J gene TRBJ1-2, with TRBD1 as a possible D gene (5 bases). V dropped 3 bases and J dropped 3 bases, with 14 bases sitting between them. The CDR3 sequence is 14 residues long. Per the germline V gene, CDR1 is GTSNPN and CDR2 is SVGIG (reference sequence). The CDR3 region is CAWRSQGADYGYTF. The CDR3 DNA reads TGTGCCTGGAGGTCCCAAGGGGCCGACTATGGCTACACCTTC.

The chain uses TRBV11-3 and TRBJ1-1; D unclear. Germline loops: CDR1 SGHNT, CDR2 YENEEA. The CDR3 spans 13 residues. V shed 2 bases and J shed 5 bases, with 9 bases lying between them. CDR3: CASSLTGVTEAFF. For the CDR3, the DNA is TGTGCCAGCAGCTTAACTGGGGTTACTGAAGCTTTCTTT.

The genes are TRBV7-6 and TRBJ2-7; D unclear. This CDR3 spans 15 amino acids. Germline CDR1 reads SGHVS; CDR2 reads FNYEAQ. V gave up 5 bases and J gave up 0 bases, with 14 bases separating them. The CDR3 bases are TGTGCCAGCAGCCCCCAGCGCCTTAGCTCCTACGAGCAGTACTTC. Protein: CASSPQRLSSYEQYF.